This TCR beta chain was captured in a study of siplizumab effects on memory and regulatory T cells. General observations from the study: No naive or memory phenotype could be assigned to roughly 75-97% of proliferating clones.

As concerns this clone: Its specificity is not known.

Per sample, around 10^5 TCR templates were assayed. Sequencing was performed with immunoSEQ multiplex PCR; in TCRdb, only in-frame clones are kept and a portion is missing. The table has about 100,000 clones, 94% seen once; the top ten hold roughly 1.4%. Sample: non-Treg CD4+ T cells sorted from blood. The TCR originated in a human donor in good health.

For the CDR3, the DNA is TGTGCCAGTAGTTCTTCATTCGTGGATCAGCCCCAGCATTTT. Its protein product is CASSSSFVDQPQHF. This chain connects TRBV19 to TRBJ1-5; no clear D gene. The ends were cut back, 5 bases at V and 5 bases at J, with 13 bases in the middle. CDR1 LNHDA and CDR2 SQIVND come from the germline V gene (reference sequence). The CDR3 extends over 14 amino acids.